The 26 T cell receptor beta chains listed next were all sequenced from one sample in a study of blood T cell repertoires in COVID-19. Profiled with immunoSEQ multiplex PCR; TCRdb holds only in-frame clones, not every one. The table has about 190,000 clones, 78% seen once; the top ten hold around 2.8%. The sequencing input was peripheral blood. The receptors stem from a woman of 80 years or more with active or convalescent COVID-19.

The chain combines TRBV7-2 with TRBJ1-5; D is uncertain. CDR3 size: 15 residues. Trimming left V 4 bases short and J 1 base short, with 11 bases between. Germline V gene lookup returns CDR1 SGHTA and CDR2 FQGNSA. CDR3 sequence (DNA): TGTGCCAGCAGCTACGGGTCGCGGAGCAATCAGCCCCAGCATTTT. This translates into CASSYGSRSNQPQHF.

V usage is TRBV5-4 and J usage is TRBJ2-7; TRBD2 matches at 11 bases. CDR3 length equals 18 residues. V shed 0 bases and J 0 bases; nucleotides not matched to a gene: 8. The germline V gene encodes CDR1 SGHNT and CDR2 YYREEE (reference sequence). The CDR3 is CASSLGGYSGRGSYEQYF. The CDR3 DNA sequence: TGTGCCAGCAGCTTGGGGGGCTATAGCGGGAGGGGCTCCTACGAGCAGTACTTC.

The chain employs TRBV12-2 and TRBJ1-5; no check of the table's D call, TRBD1, against the DNA was made. TRBV12-2 counts as a pseudogene. The CDR3 has 17 residues. In nucleotides, the CDR3 is TGTGCAAGTCGCTTATCGATCAACAGGGGGCAGGATCAGCCCCAGCATTTT. It is translated as CASRLSINRGQDQPQHF.

V is TRBV2 and J is TRBJ1-5; D unclear. V was cut by 7 bases and J by 0 bases, with 7 bases left in between. The CDR3 is made up of 13 amino acids. Germline V gene sequence: CDR1 SNHLY, CDR2 FYNNEI. The CDR3 loop is CASMGNSNQPQHF. Written as DNA, the CDR3 is TGTGCCAGCATGGGCAATAGCAATCAGCCCCAGCATTTT.

The chain employs TRBV10-1 and TRBJ2-7; a possible D gene is TRBD1 (6 bases). Trimming left V 0 bases short and J 0 bases short, with 12 bases between. Germline assignment: CDR1 WNHNN and CDR2 SYGVQD (reference sequence). The CDR3 extends over 16 amino acids. The CDR3 spells CASSESKDRISYEQYF. CDR3 DNA: TGCGCCAGCAGTGAGTCGAAAGACAGGATCTCCTACGAGCAGTACTTC.

The chain joins TRBV11-2 to TRBJ1-2, with D maybe TRBD1 (5 bases). Germline V gene sequence: CDR1 SGHAT, CDR2 FQNNGV. V gave up 4 bases and J gave up 8 bases, with 20 bases separating them. The CDR3 length is 15 residues. CDR3 residues: CASSSAYRGARGYTF. The CDR3, as DNA: TGTGCCAGCAGCTCAGCCTACCGTGGGGCTAGGGGCTACACCTTC.

The chain is built from TRBV11-3 and TRBJ2-5; 15 bases align to TRBD2. The V segment lost 4 bases and the J segment 0 bases; nucleotides outside the gene matches: 3. Germline CDR1 and CDR2: SGHNT and YENEEA. The CDR3 contains 17 residues. The CDR3, as DNA: TGTGCCAGCAGCTCGGGACTAGCGGGGGGAAACCAAGAGACCCAGTACTTC. This codes for CASSSGLAGGNQETQYF. The full variable domain, rest sourced from reference TRBV11-3 and TRBJ2-5, is EAGVVQSPRYKIIEKKQPVAFWCNPISGHNTLYWYLQNLGQGPELLIRYENEEAVDDSQLPKDRFSAERLKGVDSTLKIQPAELGDSAVYLCASSSGLAGGNQETQYFGPGTRLLVL.

The chain couples TRBV5-4 to TRBJ2-5, with 8 bases lining up with TRBD2. V trimming: 4 bases; J trimming: 4 bases; junction bases outside the gene matches: 9. The CDR3 sequence is 15 residues long. From germline, CDR1 is SGHNT and CDR2 YYREEE (reference sequence). The CDR3 bases are TGTGCCAGCAGCCGGGCCCGGGGGGGCGGAGAGACCCAGTACTTC. Protein product: CASSRARGGGETQYF.

This clone appeared a single time. The V and J genes are TRBV28 and TRBJ1-2; 7 bases agree with TRBD1. V trimming: 6 bases; J trimming: 6 bases; junction bases outside the gene matches: 13. CDR1 and CDR2 from the germline V gene are MDHEN and SYDVKM. CDR3 length: 15 residues. The CDR3 loop is CASSHTADRDNGYTF. The CDR3 nucleotides read TGTGCCAGCAGCCACACCGCCGACAGGGACAATGGCTACACCTTC.

The genes are TRBV9 and TRBJ2-3; 9 bases fit TRBD1. Germline loops: CDR1 SGDLS, CDR2 YYNGEE. The CDR3 length is 15 residues. The trim removed 3 bases at V and 0 bases at J, leaving 2 bases unmatched. For the CDR3, the DNA is TGTGCCAGCAGCGCCGGGACAGGGAGCACAGATACGCAGTATTTT. Translating it yields CASSAGTGSTDTQYF. The full variable domain, in which reference TRBV9 and TRBJ2-3 provide the parts outside the CDR3, is DSGVTQTPKHLITATGQRVTLRCSPRSGDLSVYWYQQSLDQGLQFLIQYYNGEERAKGNILERFSAQQFPDLHSELNLSSLELGDSALYFCASSAGTGSTDTQYFGPGTRLTVL.

This clone has only a few counts. The genes are TRBV28 and TRBJ2-3, with 13 positions matching TRBD2. V shed 4 bases, J shed 6 bases, and the junction held 16 bases outside the gene matches. CDR1 and CDR2 (germline): MDHEN, SYDVKM. The CDR3 runs to 19 residues. CDR3 nucleotides: TGTGCCAGCAGTTCCCTCACCCCGACTAGCGGGGGGCCGGGGGATACGCAGTATTTT. It codes for CASSSLTPTSGGPGDTQYF.

The CDR3 region is CASSSTTVHEQFF. Here the CDR3 DNA reads TGTGCCAGCAGTAGCACGACAGTCCATGAGCAGTTCTTC. This chain joins TRBV6-5 and TRBJ2-1; D is perhaps TRBD1 (5 bases). This CDR3 contains 13 residues. The germline V gene encodes CDR1 MNHEY and CDR2 SVGAGI. Trimming cost V 5 bases and J 8 bases, with 13 bases left between them.

The genes are TRBV7-2 and TRBJ1-2; possibly TRBD1 for D (5 bases). Deletions cut 5 bases from V and 4 bases from J, with 14 bases between. Germline lookup yields CDR1 SGHTA and CDR2 FQGNSA. The CDR3 spans 14 residues. In DNA, the CDR3 is TGTGCCAGCAGCCCCAGCACAGGAGTCTATGGCTACACCTTC. As protein: CASSPSTGVYGYTF.

This chain joins TRBV28 and TRBJ1-4, with D tentatively TRBD1 (6 bases). Between the trimmed V and J ends, which lost 1 base and 8 bases, there was a span of 14 bases. The CDR3 sequence is 15 residues long. Germline V lookup: CDR1 MDHEN, CDR2 SYDVKM. The CDR3 region is CASSLYQQGGEKLFF. The CDR3 nucleotides read TGTGCCAGCAGTTTATATCAACAGGGTGGCGAAAAACTGTTTTTT. The full variable domain, rest sourced from reference TRBV28 and TRBJ1-4, is DVKVTQSSRYLVKRTGEKVFLECVQDMDHENMFWYRQDPGLGLRLIYFSYDVKMKEKGDIPEGYSVSREKKERFSLILESASTNQTSMYLCASSLYQQGGEKLFFGSGTQLSVL.

The rearrangement joins TRBV15 to TRBJ2-5; D is possibly TRBD1 (6 bases). The ends were cut back, 6 bases at V and 0 bases at J, with 14 bases in the middle. The CDR3 runs 15 residues. Germline assignment: CDR1 LNHNV and CDR2 YYDKDF (reference sequence). CDR3 protein: CATREPDRYQETQYF. The CDR3 nucleotides read TGTGCCACCAGAGAACCCGACAGGTACCAAGAGACCCAGTACTTC.

This chain uses TRBV30 with TRBJ1-2; TRBD1 aligns across 8 bases. Germline CDR1 reads GTSNPN; CDR2 reads SVGIG (reference sequence). The ends lost 4 bases at V and 5 bases at J; junction bases unmatched: 6. There are 13 residues in the CDR3. For the CDR3, the DNA is TGTGCCTGGACGACAGGGGTGTCGTATGGCTACACCTTC. Its translation: CAWTTGVSYGYTF.

The chain combines TRBV4-2 with TRBJ2-5; TRBD1 matches 10 bases. This CDR3 is 16 amino acids long. Germline V CDR1 and CDR2: LGHNA, YNFKEQ. V was pared by 5 bases and J by 5 bases, with 11 bases of the junction left unmatched. The CDR3 DNA reads as TGTGCCAGCAGCGCCGAGGGCGACAGGGGGCTGGAGACCCAGTACTTC. Translated: CASSAEGDRGLETQYF.

The CDR3 loop is CASSQGPTGIYSPLHF. In DNA, the CDR3 is TGTGCCAGCAGCCAAGGACCCACAGGGATATATTCACCCCTCCACTTT. The chain couples TRBV3-1 (or the pseudogene TRBV3-2) to TRBJ1-6; maybe TRBD1 (6 bases). Trimming pared 1 base from V and 8 bases from J, leaving 15 bases between. Per the germline V gene, CDR1 is LGHDT and CDR2 is YNNKEL (reference sequence). The CDR3 covers 16 residues.

DNA for the CDR3: TGTGCCAGCAGTTACGAATGCGGGGCCACCGACTGCGAGCAGTACTTC. Translating gives CASSYECGATDCEQYF. V usage is TRBV6-6 and J usage is TRBJ2-7; D perhaps matches TRBD2 (6 bases). Germline CDR1 and CDR2: MNHNY and SVGAGI (reference sequence). This CDR3 comprises 16 residues. With 2 bases removed from V and 6 bases from J, the gap between germline ends came to 20 bases.

The chain couples TRBV5-1 to TRBJ2-1; 12 nucleotides line up with TRBD1. Per the germline V gene, CDR1 is SGHRS and CDR2 is YFSETQ. There are 15 residues in the CDR3. After removal of 4 bases from V and 8 bases from J, the junction contained 7 bases not matched to a gene. The CDR3 DNA sequence: TGCGCCAGCAGCATCCGGGACAGGGGGCTCGATGAGCAGTTCTTC. Its protein is CASSIRDRGLDEQFF. The full variable domain, its missing parts supplied by reference TRBV5-1 and TRBJ2-1, is KAGVTQTPRYLIKTRGQQVTLSCSPISGHRSVSWYQQTPGQGLQFLFEYFSETQRNKGNFPGRFSGRQFSNSRSEMNVSTLELGDSALYLCASSIRDRGLDEQFFGPGTRLTVL.

The chain has TRBV11-2 and TRBJ1-2; weak D call: TRBD1 (6 bases). Germline CDR1 and CDR2: SGHAT and FQNNGV. CDR3 length: 13 amino acids. The V gene lost 6 bases and the J gene lost 5 bases, with 13 bases spanning the gap. CDR3 DNA: TGTGCCAGCAGTCGGGGGGGCCGGTATGGCTACACCTTC. Translation: CASSRGGRYGYTF.

This clone has only one observation. This chain joins TRBV7-8 and TRBJ2-1; 10 positions match TRBD1. In germline, CDR1 is SGHVS, CDR2 FQNEAQ. Trimming cost V 3 bases and J 4 bases; bases outside gene matches: 3. This CDR3 is 15 amino acids long. CDR3 region: CASSFGQGDYNEQFF. For the CDR3, the DNA is TGTGCCAGCAGCTTCGGACAGGGGGATTACAATGAGCAGTTCTTC.

The CDR3 region is CASSDQPGQPQHF. As DNA, the CDR3 is TGTGCCAGCAGTGACCAACCAGGTCAGCCCCAGCATTTT. J is TRBJ1-5 and V is TRBV6-1; no reliable D call. Germline CDR1 and CDR2: MNHNS and SASEGT. The CDR3 extends over 13 amino acids. Trimming cost V 3 bases and J 6 bases, with 9 bases left between them.

This chain's CDR3 is CASSRMDNNQPQHF. Here the CDR3 DNA reads TGTGCCAGCAGCCGGATGGACAACAATCAGCCCCAGCATTTT. The rearrangement links TRBV7-2 to TRBJ1-5, with D tentatively TRBD1 (5 bases). The CDR3 spans 14 residues. Trimming cost V 5 bases and J 3 bases, with 11 bases left between them. Germline V gene sequence: CDR1 SGHTA, CDR2 FQGNSA.

V usage is TRBV3-1 (or the pseudogene TRBV3-2) and J usage is TRBJ1-2; the D gene is possibly TRBD1 (5 bases). There are 15 residues in the CDR3. Germline values: CDR1 LGHDT, CDR2 YNNKEL (reference sequence). V lost 1 base to trimming and J lost 6 bases, with 15 bases between them. DNA for the CDR3: TGTGCCAGCAGCCAAGGGTGGGGACTGCACGATGGCTACACCTTC. Encoded protein: CASSQGWGLHDGYTF.

The chain combines TRBV2 with TRBJ1-1; D is possibly TRBD1 (5 bases). Germline V CDR1 and CDR2: SNHLY, FYNNEI. The CDR3 runs to 11 residues. V lost 6 bases and J lost 6, with 8 bases in between. CDR3 residues: CASRRGSEAFF. The CDR3 nucleotides are TGTGCCAGCAGAAGGGGTTCTGAAGCTTTCTTT. Drawing the rest from reference TRBV2 and TRBJ1-1, the complete variable domain is EPEVTQTPSHQVTQMGQEVILRCVPISNHLYFYWYRQILGQKVEFLVSFYNNEISEKSEIFDDQFSVERPDGSNFTLKIRSTKLEDSAMYFCASRRGSEAFFGQGTRLTVV.